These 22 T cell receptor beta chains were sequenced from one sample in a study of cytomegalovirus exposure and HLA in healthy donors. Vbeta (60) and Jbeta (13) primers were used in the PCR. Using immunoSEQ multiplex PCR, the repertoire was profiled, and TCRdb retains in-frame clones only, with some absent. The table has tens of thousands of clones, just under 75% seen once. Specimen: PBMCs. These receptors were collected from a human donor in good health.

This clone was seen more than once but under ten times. CDR3 protein: CASSLDARTGHEKLFF. The DNA of the CDR3 is TGCGCCAGCAGCTTGGACGCTAGGACAGGGCATGAAAAACTGTTTTTT. The J gene is TRBJ1-4, the V gene TRBV5-1; 8 bases align to TRBD1. The V and J ends lost 0 bases and 6 bases, in that order; junction bases with no gene match: 7. Germline lookup yields CDR1 SGHRS and CDR2 YFSETQ. CDR3 length: 16 residues.

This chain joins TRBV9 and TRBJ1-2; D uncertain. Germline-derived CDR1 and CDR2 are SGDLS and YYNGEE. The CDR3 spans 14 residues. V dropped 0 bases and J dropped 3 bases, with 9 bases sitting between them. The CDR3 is CASSVDLGYYGYTF. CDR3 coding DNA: TGTGCCAGCAGCGTAGATCTGGGCTACTATGGCTACACCTTC.

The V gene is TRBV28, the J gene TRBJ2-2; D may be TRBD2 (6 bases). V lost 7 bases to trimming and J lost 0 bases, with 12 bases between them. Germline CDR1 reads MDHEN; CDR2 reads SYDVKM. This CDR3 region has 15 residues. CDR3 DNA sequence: TGTGCCAGCAACCCGGGACTCTCGAACACCGGGGAGCTGTTTTTT. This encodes CASNPGLSNTGELFF.

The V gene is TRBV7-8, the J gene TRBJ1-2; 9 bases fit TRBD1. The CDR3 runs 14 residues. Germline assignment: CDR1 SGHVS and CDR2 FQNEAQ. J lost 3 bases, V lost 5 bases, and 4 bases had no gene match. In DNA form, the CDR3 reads TGTGCCAGCAGCCCGGGACAGGGACACTATGGCTACACCTTC. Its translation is CASSPGQGHYGYTF.

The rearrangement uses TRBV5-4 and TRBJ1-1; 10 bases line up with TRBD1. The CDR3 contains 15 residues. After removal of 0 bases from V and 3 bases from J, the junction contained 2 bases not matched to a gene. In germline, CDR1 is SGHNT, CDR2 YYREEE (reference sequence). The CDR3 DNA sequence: TGTGCCAGCAGCTTGGTAGGGACAGGGGACACTGAAGCTTTCTTT. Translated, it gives CASSLVGTGDTEAFF.

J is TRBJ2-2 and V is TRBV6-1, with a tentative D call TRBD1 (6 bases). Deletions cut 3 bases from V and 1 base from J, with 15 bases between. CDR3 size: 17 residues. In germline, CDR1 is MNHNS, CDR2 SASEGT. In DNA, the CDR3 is TGTGCCAGCAGTGATCGGGCAGGGGCCCTGAACACCGGGGAGCTGTTTTTT. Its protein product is CASSDRAGALNTGELFF.

CDR3 coding DNA: TGCGCCAGCAGTGGCCTAGCGGGGGACTCCTACAATGAGCAGTTCTTC. Translating gives CASSGLAGDSYNEQFF. J is TRBJ2-1 and V is TRBV10-1; TRBD2 aligns across 10 bases. The CDR3 runs to 16 residues. Trimming removed 4 bases from V and 0 bases from J; junction bases left unmatched: 3. Germline CDR1 and CDR2: WNHNN and SYGVQD (reference sequence).

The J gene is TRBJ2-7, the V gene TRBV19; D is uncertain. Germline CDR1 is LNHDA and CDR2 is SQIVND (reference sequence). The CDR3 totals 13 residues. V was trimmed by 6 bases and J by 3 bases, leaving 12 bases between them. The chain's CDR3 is CASSSDGDYEQYF. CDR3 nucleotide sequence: TGTGCCAGTAGCAGTGACGGAGACTACGAGCAGTACTTC. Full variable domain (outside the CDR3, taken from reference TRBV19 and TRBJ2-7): DGGITQSPKYLFRKEGQNVTLSCEQNLNHDAMYWYRQDPGQGLRLIYYSQIVNDFQKGDIAEGYSVSREKKESFPLTVTSAQKNPTAFYLCASSSDGDYEQYFGPGTRLTVT.

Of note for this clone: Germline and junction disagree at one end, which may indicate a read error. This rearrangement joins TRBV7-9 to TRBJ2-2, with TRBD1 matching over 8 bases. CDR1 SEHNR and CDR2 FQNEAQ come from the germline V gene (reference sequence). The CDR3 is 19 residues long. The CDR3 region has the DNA TGTTCCAGCAGCCCCTACCTGGGACAGGCCAAGGGGAACACCGGGGAGCTGTTTTTT. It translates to CSSSPYLGQAKGNTGELFF.

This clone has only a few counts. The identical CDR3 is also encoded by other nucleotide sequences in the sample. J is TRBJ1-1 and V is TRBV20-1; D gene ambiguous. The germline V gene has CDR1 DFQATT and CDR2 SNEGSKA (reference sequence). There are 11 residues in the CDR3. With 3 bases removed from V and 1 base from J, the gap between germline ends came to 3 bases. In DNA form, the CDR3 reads TGCAGTGCTAGTAGGAACACTGAAGCTTTCTTT. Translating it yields CSASRNTEAFF.

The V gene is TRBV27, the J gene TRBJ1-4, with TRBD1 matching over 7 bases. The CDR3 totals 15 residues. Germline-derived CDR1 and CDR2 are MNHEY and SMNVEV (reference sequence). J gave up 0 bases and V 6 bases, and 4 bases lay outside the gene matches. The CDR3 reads CASSLGTATNEKLFF. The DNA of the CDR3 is TGTGCCAGCAGCCTAGGGACAGCAACTAATGAAAAACTGTTTTTT.

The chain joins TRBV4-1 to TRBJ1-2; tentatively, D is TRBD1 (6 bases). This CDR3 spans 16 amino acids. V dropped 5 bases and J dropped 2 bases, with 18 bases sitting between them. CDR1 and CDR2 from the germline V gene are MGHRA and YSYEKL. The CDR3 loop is CASSTRWDIPNYGYTF. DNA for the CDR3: TGCGCCAGCAGCACAAGATGGGACATACCCAACTATGGCTACACCTTC.

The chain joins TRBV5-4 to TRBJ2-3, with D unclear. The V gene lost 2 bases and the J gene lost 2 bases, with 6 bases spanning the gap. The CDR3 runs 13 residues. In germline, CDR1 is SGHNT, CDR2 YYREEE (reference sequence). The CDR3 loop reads CASSLANTDTQYF. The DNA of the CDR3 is TGTGCCAGCAGCTTAGCGAACACAGATACGCAGTATTTT.

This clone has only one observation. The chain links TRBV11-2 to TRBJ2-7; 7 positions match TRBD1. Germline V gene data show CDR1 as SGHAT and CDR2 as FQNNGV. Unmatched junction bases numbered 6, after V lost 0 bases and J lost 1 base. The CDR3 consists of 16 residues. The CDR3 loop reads CASSLDQGQFSYEQYF. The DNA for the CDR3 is TGTGCCAGCAGCTTAGATCAGGGACAGTTTTCCTACGAGCAGTACTTC.

The CDR3 nucleotides read TGTGCCAGCAGCTCTCCGGGGGGCGCGAACGCCGGGGCCAACGTCCTGACTTTC. Amino acids: CASSSPGGANAGANVLTF. The chain combines TRBV7-9 with TRBJ2-6; D is perhaps TRBD2 (7 bases). The ends were cut back, 4 bases at V and 4 bases at J, with 20 bases in the middle. This CDR3 contains 18 residues. Germline V gene data show CDR1 as SEHNR and CDR2 as FQNEAQ (reference sequence).

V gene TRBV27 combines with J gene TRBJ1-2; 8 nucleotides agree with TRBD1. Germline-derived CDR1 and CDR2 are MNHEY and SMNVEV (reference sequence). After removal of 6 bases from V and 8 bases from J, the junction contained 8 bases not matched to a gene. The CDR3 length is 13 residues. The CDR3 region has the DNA TGTGCCAGCAGCCGCCAGGGGGCGCAGGGCTACACCTTC. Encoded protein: CASSRQGAQGYTF.

The CDR3 loop is CSVEGSGVAWKQFF. CDR3 DNA sequence: TGCAGCGTTGAAGGTAGCGGGGTGGCTTGGAAGCAGTTCTTC. The J gene is TRBJ2-1, the V gene TRBV29-1, with 8 bases identical to TRBD2. The CDR3 runs 14 residues. V lost 1 base and J lost 11; bases outside the gene matches: 10. CDR1 and CDR2 (germline): SQVTM, ANQGSEA.

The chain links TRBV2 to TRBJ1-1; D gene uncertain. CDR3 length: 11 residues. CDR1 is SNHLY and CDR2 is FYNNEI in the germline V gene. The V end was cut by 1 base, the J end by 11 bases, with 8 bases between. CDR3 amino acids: CASSEGPEAFF. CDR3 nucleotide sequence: TGTGCCAGCAGTGAAGGACCGGAGGCTTTCTTT.

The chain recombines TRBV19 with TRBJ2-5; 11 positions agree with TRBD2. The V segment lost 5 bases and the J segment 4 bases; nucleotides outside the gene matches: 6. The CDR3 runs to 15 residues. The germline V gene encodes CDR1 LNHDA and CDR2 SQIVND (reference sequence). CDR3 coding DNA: TGTGCCAGTAGTGGCGGGACTAGCGGAATAGAGACCCAGTACTTC. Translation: CASSGGTSGIETQYF. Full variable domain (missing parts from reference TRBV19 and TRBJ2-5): DGGITQSPKYLFRKEGQNVTLSCEQNLNHDAMYWYRQDPGQGLRLIYYSQIVNDFQKGDIAEGYSVSREKKESFPLTVTSAQKNPTAFYLCASSGGTSGIETQYFGPGTRLLVL.

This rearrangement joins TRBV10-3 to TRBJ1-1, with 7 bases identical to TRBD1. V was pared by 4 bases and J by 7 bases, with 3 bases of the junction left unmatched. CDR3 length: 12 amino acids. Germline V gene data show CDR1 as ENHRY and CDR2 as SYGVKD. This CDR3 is CAISVRQGEAFF. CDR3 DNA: TGTGCCATCAGTGTTCGACAGGGTGAAGCTTTCTTT.

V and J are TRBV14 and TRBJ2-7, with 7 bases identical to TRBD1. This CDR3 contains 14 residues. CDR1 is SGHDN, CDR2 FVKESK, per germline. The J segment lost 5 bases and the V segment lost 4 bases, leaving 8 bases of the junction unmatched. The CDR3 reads CASSLRQGVHEQYF. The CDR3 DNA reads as TGTGCCAGCAGCCTTAGACAGGGCGTCCACGAGCAGTACTTC.

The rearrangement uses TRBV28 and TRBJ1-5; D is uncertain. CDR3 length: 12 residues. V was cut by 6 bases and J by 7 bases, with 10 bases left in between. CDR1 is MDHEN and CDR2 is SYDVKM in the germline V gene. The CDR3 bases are TGTGCCAGCAGCTCCACCGGGCAGCCCCAGCATTTT. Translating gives CASSSTGQPQHF. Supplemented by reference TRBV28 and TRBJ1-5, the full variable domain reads DVKVTQSSRYLVKRTGEKVFLECVQDMDHENMFWYRQDPGLGLRLIYFSYDVKMKEKGDIPEGYSVSREKKERFSLILESASTNQTSMYLCASSSTGQPQHFGDGTRLSIL.